This T cell receptor (beta chain) was recovered during a study of type 1 and type 2 diabetes patients. Overall study: Participants included type 1 and type 2 diabetes patients plus nondiabetic controls.

PCR was run on genomic DNA. Multiplex PCR with 30 forward and 13 reverse primers amplified the TCR beta CDR3. MiXCR, run by TCRdb on the multiplex PCR reads, gives a single entry per CDR3 protein. This sample carries 250,000 or so distinct CDR3 sequences, over 45% of them seen once, and the ten largest clones take approximately 15%. V dropped 5 bases and J dropped 2; count of bases not matched to a gene: 8. In germline, CDR1 is SGHAT, CDR2 FQNNGV. CDR3 size: 16 residues. This clonotype was observed a handful of times. Its antigen remains unknown. No donor had another autoimmune disease or recent infection within four weeks. Overall study findings and caveats: Some HECs seen only in T1D might also appear in more T2D or control samples.

The clonotype comes from a young man with type 2 diabetes. The sample comprised peripheral blood mononuclear cells (PBMCs). The rearrangement uses TRBV11-2 and TRBJ2-7; TRBD2 aligns across 11 bases. This chain's CDR3 is CASSPSLAGATYEQYF. CDR3 DNA sequence: TGTGCCAGCAGCCCCTCACTAGCGGGAGCTACCTACGAGCAGTACTTC.